The source of this T cell receptor (beta chain) is a study of PD-1 blockade in classical Hodgkin lymphoma. About the study: A 3 mg/kg intravenous dose of nivolumab was received by patients every 2 weeks. Findings and limits, study-wide: A reduction in baseline TCR diversity was reportedly seen in newly diagnosed patients relative to healthy donors. Diversity similar to that of newly diagnosed patients was seen at baseline in complete responders.

Trimming removed 3 bases at V and 7 bases at J, with 12 bases between. This CDR3 region has 14 residues. In germline, CDR1 is KGHSH, CDR2 LQKENI. The assay was immunoSEQ multiplex PCR, and TCRdb's table has in-frame clones only and misses some. The sample lists around 44,000 clones, around 86% occurring once. Every patient relapsed after autologous stem cell transplantation, and brentuximab vedotin exposure varied. Complete response, partial response or progressive disease constituted the best response categories observed. Worth noting for this clone: The target antigen is unknown.

The chain combines TRBV18 with TRBJ1-4; a possible D gene is TRBD1 (5 bases). The origin of this receptor is a human donor with classical Hodgkin lymphoma. Sequencing used peripheral blood mononuclear cells (PBMCs), obtained before the second cycle of nivolumab. CDR3 residues: CASSPSTGTEKLFF. Here the CDR3 DNA reads TGTGCCAGCTCACCCAGTACCGGGACTGAAAAACTGTTTTTT.